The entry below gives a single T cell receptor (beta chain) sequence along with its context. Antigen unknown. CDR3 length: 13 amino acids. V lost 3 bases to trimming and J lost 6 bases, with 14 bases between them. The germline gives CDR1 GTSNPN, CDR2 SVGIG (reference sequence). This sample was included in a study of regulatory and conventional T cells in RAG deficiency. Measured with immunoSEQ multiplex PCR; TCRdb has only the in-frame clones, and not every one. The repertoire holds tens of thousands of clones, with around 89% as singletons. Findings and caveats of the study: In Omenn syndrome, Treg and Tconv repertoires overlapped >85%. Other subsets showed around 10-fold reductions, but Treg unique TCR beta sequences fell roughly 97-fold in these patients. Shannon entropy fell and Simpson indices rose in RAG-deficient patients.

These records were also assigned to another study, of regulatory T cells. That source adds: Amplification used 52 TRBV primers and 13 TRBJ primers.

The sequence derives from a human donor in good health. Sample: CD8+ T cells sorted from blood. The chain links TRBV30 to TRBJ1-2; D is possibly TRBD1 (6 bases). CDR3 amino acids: CAWRRDMYNGYTF. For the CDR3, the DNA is TGTGCCTGGAGGAGGGACATGTATAATGGCTACACCTTC.